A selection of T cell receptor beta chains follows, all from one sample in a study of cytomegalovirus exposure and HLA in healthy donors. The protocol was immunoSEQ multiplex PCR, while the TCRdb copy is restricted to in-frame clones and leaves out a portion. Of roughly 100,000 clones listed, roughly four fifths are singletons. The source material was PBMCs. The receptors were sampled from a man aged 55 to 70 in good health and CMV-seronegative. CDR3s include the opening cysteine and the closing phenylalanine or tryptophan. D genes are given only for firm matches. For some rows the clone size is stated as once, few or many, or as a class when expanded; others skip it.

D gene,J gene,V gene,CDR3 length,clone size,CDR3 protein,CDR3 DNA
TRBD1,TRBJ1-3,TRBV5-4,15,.,CASSGAGGSGNTIYF,TGTGCCAGCAGCGGCGCAGGGGGCTCTGGAAACACCATATATTTT
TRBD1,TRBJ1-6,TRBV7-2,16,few,CASSLGQGARNSPLHF,TGTGCCAGCAGCTTGGGACAGGGGGCGAGGAATTCACCCCTCCACTTT
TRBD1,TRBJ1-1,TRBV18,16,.,CASSPVGQGVYTEAFF,TGTGCCAGCTCACCAGTTGGACAGGGGGTTTACACTGAAGCTTTCTTT
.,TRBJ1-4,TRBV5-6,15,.,CASSLRLTGSEKLFF,TGTGCCAGCAGCCTTCGCCTGACAGGCTCTGAAAAACTGTTTTTT
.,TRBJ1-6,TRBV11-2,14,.,CASSSDYRRSPLHF,TGTGCCAGCAGTTCTGATTACAGGCGTTCACCCCTCCACTTT
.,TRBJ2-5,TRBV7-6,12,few,CASSLLGATQYF,TGTGCCAGCAGCTTACTAGGCGCGACCCAGTACTTC
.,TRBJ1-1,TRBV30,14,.,CAWSRGGPLAEAFF,TGTGCCTGGAGTAGGGGAGGCCCCTTGGCTGAAGCTTTCTTT
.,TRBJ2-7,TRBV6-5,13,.,CATRGTKAYEQYF,TGTGCCACTCGGGGAACCAAGGCCTACGAGCAGTACTTC
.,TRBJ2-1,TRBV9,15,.,CASSGPTQTYNEQFF,TGTGCCAGCAGCGGCCCGACTCAGACCTACAATGAGCAGTTCTTC
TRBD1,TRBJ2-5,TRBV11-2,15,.,CASSSGTGAGETQYF,TGTGCCAGCAGCTCCGGGACAGGGGCTGGTGAGACCCAGTACTTC
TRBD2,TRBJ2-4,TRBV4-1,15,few,CASSQEGRGGNIQYF,TGCGCCAGCAGCCAGGAAGGGCGGGGGGGAAACATTCAGTACTTC